Shown below are 4 T cell receptor beta chains from a single sample sequenced in a study of T cell repertoires in aging, cancer and after chemotherapy. Rearranged V-D-J TRB sequences were amplified with a mixed TRB-A/B primer pool. MiXCR, applied by TCRdb to the multiplex PCR reads, yields one record per CDR3 protein. The sample shows about 1,000 distinct CDR3 sequences, about nine tenths of them seen only once. TCR beta rearrangements were amplified from peripheral blood genomic DNA. Sequenced material: blood. The receptor source for this set is a human donor with a solid tumor.

The CDR3 protein is CSAKQGVPYEQYF. The CDR3, as DNA: TGCAGTGCCAAACAGGGAGTCCCCTACGAGCAGTACTTC. The rearrangement links TRBV20-1 to TRBJ2-7; tentatively, D is TRBD1 (6 bases). The germline CDR1 and CDR2 sequences are DFQATT and SNEGSKA (reference sequence). Between the trimmed V and J ends, which lost 6 bases and 2 bases, there was a span of 14 bases. The CDR3 is made up of 13 amino acids.

This chain links TRBV5-6 with TRBJ1-2; 10 bases match TRBD1. V shed 4 bases and J 5 bases; nucleotides not matched to a gene: 8. Germline CDR1 is SGHDT and CDR2 is YYEEEE. This CDR3 comprises 15 residues. The CDR3 DNA sequence: TGTGCCAGCAGCCCATGGACAGGGGGAGAGTATGGCTACACCTTC. It specifies CASSPWTGGEYGYTF. The full variable domain, completed using reference TRBV5-6 and TRBJ1-2, is DAGVTQSPTHLIKTRGQQVTLRCSPKSGHDTVSWYQQALGQGPQFIFQYYEEEERQRGNFPDRFSGHQFPNYSSELNVNALLLGDSALYLCASSPWTGGEYGYTFGSGTRLTVV.

This chain links TRBV6-5 with TRBJ2-7; 7 nucleotides match TRBD2. Germline CDR1 is MNHEY and CDR2 is SVGAGI. The CDR3 runs to 14 residues. V lost 6 bases and J lost 0; bases outside the gene matches: 5. CDR3: CASRGQRDSYEQYF. In DNA form, the CDR3 reads TGTGCCAGCAGGGGCCAGCGGGACTCCTACGAGCAGTACTTC.

The chain joins TRBV30 to TRBJ2-7; no reliable D call. Trimming took off 0 bases at V and 5 bases at J, with 5 bases between the two ends. Germline lookup yields CDR1 GTSNPN and CDR2 SVGIG (reference sequence). This CDR3 region has 11 residues. Here the CDR3 reads CAWSVLHEQYF. The CDR3 DNA reads TGTGCCTGGAGTGTACTCCACGAGCAGTACTTC.